This TCR beta chain stems from a study of OX40 agonist ivuxolimab in advanced cancers. The overall study: A diagnosis of hepatocellular carcinoma, melanoma, renal cell or head and neck cancer was present in dose-escalation patients. With a range of roughly 23 to 79, age averaged 60 years, and 75% to 90% were male. Partial responses, seen in three patients, involved one hepatocellular carcinoma and two cutaneous melanomas.

Germline CDR1 reads KGHSH; CDR2 reads LQKENI. The CDR3 spans 14 residues. V lost 5 bases to trimming and J lost 3 bases, with 14 bases between them. Some clones are missing from TCRdb's copy, which holds only in-frame ones; the method was immunoSEQ multiplex PCR. The sample consists of around 20,000 clones, 65% to 90% of them appearing once. The chain links TRBV18 to TRBJ2-7; a possible D gene is TRBD1 (6 bases). This TCR was sampled from an adult with an advanced solid tumor such as melanoma, head and neck, liver or kidney cancer. This specimen was CD4+ or CD8+ T cells sorted from blood, taken in a trial of the OX40 agonist ivuxolimab. CDR3 nucleotides: TGTGCCAGCTCAAGTTGGGACAATTACTACGAGCAGTACTTC. It specifies CASSSWDNYYEQYF.